This T cell receptor beta chain derives from a study of blood T cells in healthy people across ages. Together with a sample-barcoded 5' primer, a J-beta primer mix was included in a second PCR lasting roughly 6 to 12 cycles. TCRdb reprocessed the 5' RACE reads via MiXCR and lists one record per CDR3 protein. The sample yields approximately 800,000 distinct CDR3 sequences, around 25% seen once. Trimming took 0 bases from V and 2 from J, leaving 6 bases between them. Germline loops: CDR1 LNHNV, CDR2 YYDKDF (reference sequence). This CDR3 contains 14 residues. These same records also appear under a second study, on T cells of mothers and their children.

Source material: blood. The clonotype was recovered from a boy aged 5 to 17 in good health. This chain connects TRBV15 to TRBJ2-3; D not resolved. The CDR3 here is CATSREAHTDTQYF. The CDR3 DNA is TGTGCCACCAGCAGAGAAGCCCACACAGATACGCAGTATTTT.